Listed here are 7 T cell receptor beta chains from one sample, sequenced in a study of Graves' ophthalmopathy and Graves' hyperthyroidism. Amplified material comprised TCR beta CDR3 regions derived from RNA transcripts. Second-round multiplex PCR came after first-round RT-PCR with HTBI primers. Using its own MiXCR run on the multiplex PCR reads, TCRdb lists one record per CDR3 protein. The sample includes hundreds of thousands of distinct CDR3 sequences, roughly 39% of them seen just once. The sample taken for sequencing was peripheral blood. These TCRs come from an adult man with Graves' ophthalmopathy.

The chain uses TRBV29-1 and TRBJ2-7; 9 bases line up with TRBD2. CDR1 is SQVTM and CDR2 is ANQGSEA in the germline V gene. The CDR3 is 14 residues long. V trimming: 8 bases; J trimming: 4 bases; junction bases outside the gene matches: 12. The CDR3 loop reads CSQVGLASKYEQYF. CDR3 DNA sequence: TGCAGCCAAGTCGGACTAGCGTCTAAGTACGAGCAGTACTTC.

The V and J genes are TRBV2 and TRBJ1-1; TRBD1 matches 9 bases. The trim removed 6 bases at V and 6 bases at J, leaving 8 bases unmatched. The CDR3 runs 14 residues. Germline V lookup: CDR1 SNHLY, CDR2 FYNNEI. CDR3 region: CASRGQGVISEAFF. As DNA, the CDR3 is TGTGCCAGCAGGGGACAGGGAGTGATCTCTGAAGCTTTCTTT. Combining the CDR3 with reference TRBV2 and TRBJ1-1 gives the whole variable domain EPEVTQTPSHQVTQMGQEVILRCVPISNHLYFYWYRQILGQKVEFLVSFYNNEISEKSEIFDDQFSVERPDGSNFTLKIRSTKLEDSAMYFCASRGQGVISEAFFGQGTRLTVV.

There are a few counts of this clonotype. This rearrangement joins TRBV4-3 to TRBJ1-6; no clear D gene. V was cut by 0 bases and J by 14 bases, with 14 bases left in between. Germline CDR1 and CDR2: LGHNA and YSLEER. This CDR3 is built from 14 residues. CDR3 sequence: CASSQELPGGSLHF. As DNA, the CDR3 is TGCGCCAGCAGCCAAGAACTACCCGGAGGTTCCCTCCACTTT.

In its sample, this clonotype was seen a few times. The chain carries TRBV30 and TRBJ1-6; 9 positions agree with TRBD1. Germline V lookup: CDR1 GTSNPN, CDR2 SVGIG (reference sequence). CDR3 length: 15 amino acids. With 0 bases clipped from V and 8 bases from J, the junction kept 5 bases outside the gene matches. The CDR3 DNA sequence: TGTGCCTGGAGTGTCTTGGGACAGGGTCATTCACCCCTCCACTTT. Translated, it gives CAWSVLGQGHSPLHF.

This clonotype came up many times. The chain employs TRBV2 and TRBJ1-3; TRBD1 aligns across 8 bases. V gave up 2 bases and J gave up 0 bases; unmatched junction bases: 3. Germline assignment: CDR1 SNHLY and CDR2 FYNNEI. The CDR3 is made up of 16 amino acids. Here the CDR3 DNA reads TGTGCCAGCAGTGAATACAGGGGGACCTCTGGAAACACCATATATTTT. Translated, it gives CASSEYRGTSGNTIYF.

This clonotype came up a few times. This chain uses TRBV12-3 or TRBV12-4 with TRBJ2-6, with 12 bases matching TRBD1. Germline trimming cut 3 bases from V and 4 bases from J; bases unmatched to any gene: 4. This CDR3 has 17 amino acids. The CDR3 DNA reads as TGTGCCAGCAGTTTTGGGGACAGGGGGCCGGGGGCCAACGTCCTGACTTTC. Residues: CASSFGDRGPGANVLTF.

Ten or more counts support this clonotype. The chain combines TRBV7-2 with TRBJ2-7; 11 positions agree with TRBD2. The ends lost 0 bases at V and 6 bases at J; junction bases unmatched: 4. The CDR3 is 15 residues long. Germline CDR1 is SGHTA and CDR2 is FQGNSA. The CDR3 DNA follows: TGTGCCAGCAGCTTAGCTAGCGGGGGGGCGGGCGAGCAGTACTTC. As protein: CASSLASGGAGEQYF.